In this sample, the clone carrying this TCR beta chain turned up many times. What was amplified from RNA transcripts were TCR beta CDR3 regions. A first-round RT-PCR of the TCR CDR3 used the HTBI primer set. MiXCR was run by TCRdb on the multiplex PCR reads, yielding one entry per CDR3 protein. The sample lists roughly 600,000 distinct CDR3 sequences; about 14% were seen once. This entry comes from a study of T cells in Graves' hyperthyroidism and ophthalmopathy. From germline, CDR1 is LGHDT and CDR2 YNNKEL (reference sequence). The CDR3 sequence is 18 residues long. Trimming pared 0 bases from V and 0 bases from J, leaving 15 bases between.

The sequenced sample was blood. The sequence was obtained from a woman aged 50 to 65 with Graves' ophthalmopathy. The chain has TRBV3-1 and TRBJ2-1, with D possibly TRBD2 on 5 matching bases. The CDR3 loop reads CASSQDGGGLSSYNEQFF. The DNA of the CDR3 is TGTGCCAGCAGCCAAGATGGCGGCGGGCTGAGCTCCTACAATGAGCAGTTCTTC.